The T cell receptor (beta chain) under discussion was sequenced for a study of cytomegalovirus exposure and HLA in healthy donors. Primers included in the PCR were 60 Vbeta and 13 Jbeta primers. Here immunoSEQ multiplex PCR was the method, and the copy in TCRdb shows in-frame clones only, minus some. The table lists roughly 110,000 clones, 77% of them singletons. The ends were cut back, 8 bases at V and 1 base at J, with 9 bases in the middle. CDR1 and CDR2 from the germline V gene are MNHNY and SVGAGI (reference sequence). CDR3 size: 13 residues. This clone has just a few counts. The rearrangement uses TRBV6-6 and TRBJ2-1; the D is unclear. This receptor was obtained from a male donor in good health and CMV-seronegative. The sample comprised PBMCs. The CDR3 DNA sequence: TGTGCCAGCCGGAACAGATCCTACAATGAGCAGTTCTTC. This codes for CASRNRSYNEQFF.